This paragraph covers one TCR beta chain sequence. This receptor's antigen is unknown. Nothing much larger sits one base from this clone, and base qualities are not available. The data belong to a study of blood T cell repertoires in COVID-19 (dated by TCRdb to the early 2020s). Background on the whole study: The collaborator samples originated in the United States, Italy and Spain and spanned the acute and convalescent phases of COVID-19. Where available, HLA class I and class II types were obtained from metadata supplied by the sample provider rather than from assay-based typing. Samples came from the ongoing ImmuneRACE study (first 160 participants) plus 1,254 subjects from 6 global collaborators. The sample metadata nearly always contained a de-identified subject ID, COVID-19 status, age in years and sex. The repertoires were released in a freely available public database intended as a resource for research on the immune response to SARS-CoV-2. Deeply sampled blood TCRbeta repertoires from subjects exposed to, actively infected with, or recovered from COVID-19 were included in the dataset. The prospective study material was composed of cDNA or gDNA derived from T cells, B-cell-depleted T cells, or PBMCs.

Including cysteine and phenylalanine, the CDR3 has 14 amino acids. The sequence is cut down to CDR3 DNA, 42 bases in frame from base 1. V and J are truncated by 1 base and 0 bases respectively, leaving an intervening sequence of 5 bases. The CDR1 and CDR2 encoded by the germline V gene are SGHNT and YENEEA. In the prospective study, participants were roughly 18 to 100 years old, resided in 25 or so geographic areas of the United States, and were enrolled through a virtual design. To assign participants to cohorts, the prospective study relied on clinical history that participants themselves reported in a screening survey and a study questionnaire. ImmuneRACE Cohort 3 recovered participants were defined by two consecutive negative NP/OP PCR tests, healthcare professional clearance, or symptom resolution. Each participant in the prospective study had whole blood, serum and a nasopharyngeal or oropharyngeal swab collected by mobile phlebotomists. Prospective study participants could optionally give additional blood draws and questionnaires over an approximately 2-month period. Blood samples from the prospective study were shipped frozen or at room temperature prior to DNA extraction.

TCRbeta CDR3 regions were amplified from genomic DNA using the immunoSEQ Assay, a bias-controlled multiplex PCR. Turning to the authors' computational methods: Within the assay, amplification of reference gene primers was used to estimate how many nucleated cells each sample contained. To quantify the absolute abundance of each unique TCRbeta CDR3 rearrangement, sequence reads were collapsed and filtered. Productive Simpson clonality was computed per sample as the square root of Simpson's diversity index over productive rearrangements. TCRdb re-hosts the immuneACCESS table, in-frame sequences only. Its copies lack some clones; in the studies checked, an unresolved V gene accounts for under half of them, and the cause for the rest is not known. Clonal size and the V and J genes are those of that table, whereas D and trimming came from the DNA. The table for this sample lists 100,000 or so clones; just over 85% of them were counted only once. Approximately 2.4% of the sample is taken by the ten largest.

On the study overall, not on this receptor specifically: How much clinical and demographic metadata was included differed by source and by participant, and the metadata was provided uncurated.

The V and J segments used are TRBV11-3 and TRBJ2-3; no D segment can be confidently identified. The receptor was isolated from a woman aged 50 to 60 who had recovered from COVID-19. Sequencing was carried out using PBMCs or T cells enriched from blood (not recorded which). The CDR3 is CASSLGASTDTQYF. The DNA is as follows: TGTGCCAGCAGCTTAGGGGCCAGCACAGATACGCAGTATTTT. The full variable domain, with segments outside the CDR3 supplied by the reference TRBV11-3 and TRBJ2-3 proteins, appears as EAGVVQSPRYKIIEKKQPVAFWCNPISGHNTLYWYLQNLGQGPELLIRYENEEAVDDSQLPKDRFSAERLKGVDSTLKIQPAELGDSAVYLCASSLGASTDTQYFGPGTRLTVL.